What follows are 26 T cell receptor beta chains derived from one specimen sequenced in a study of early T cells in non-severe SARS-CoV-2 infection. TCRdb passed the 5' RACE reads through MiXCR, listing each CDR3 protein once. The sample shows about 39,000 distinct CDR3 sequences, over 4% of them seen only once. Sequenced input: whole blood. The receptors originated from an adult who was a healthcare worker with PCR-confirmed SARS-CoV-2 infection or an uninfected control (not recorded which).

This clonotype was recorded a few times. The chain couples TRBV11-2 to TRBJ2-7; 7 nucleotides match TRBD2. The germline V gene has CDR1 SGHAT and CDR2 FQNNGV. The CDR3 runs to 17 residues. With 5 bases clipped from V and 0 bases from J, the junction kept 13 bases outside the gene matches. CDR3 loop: CASSLTGTTTSSYEQYF. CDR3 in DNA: TGTGCCAGCAGCCTGACCGGGACTACCACCAGCTCCTACGAGCAGTACTTC. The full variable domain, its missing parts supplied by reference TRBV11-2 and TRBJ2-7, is EAGVAQSPRYKIIEKRQSVAFWCNPISGHATLYWYQQILGQGPKLLIQFQNNGVVDDSQLPKDRFSAERLKGVDSTLKIQPAKLEDSAVYLCASSLTGTTTSSYEQYFGPGTRLTVT.

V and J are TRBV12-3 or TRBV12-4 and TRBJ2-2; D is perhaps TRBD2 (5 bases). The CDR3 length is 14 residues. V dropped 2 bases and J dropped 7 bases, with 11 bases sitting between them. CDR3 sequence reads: CASSLRGMDGELFF. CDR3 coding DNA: TGTGCCAGCAGTTTACGAGGGATGGACGGGGAGCTGTTTTTT.

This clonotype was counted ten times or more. The CDR3 here is CSASGRVLFNVKTDTQYF. CDR3 nucleotide sequence: TGCAGTGCTAGCGGGAGGGTTCTTTTTAATGTGAAAACAGATACGCAGTATTTT. The rearrangement links TRBV20-1 to TRBJ2-3; 8 bases map to TRBD2. Germline loops: CDR1 DFQATT, CDR2 SNEGSKA (reference sequence). The length of the CDR3 is 18 residues. The V gene end was trimmed by 3 bases and the J gene end by 3 bases; junction bases not matched to a gene: 17.

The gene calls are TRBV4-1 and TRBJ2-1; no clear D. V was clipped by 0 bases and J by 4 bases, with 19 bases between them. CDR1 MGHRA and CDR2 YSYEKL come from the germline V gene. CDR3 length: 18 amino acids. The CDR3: CASSQDPPTPGMYNEQFF. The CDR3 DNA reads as TGCGCCAGCAGCCAAGATCCCCCGACGCCCGGAATGTACAATGAGCAGTTCTTC.

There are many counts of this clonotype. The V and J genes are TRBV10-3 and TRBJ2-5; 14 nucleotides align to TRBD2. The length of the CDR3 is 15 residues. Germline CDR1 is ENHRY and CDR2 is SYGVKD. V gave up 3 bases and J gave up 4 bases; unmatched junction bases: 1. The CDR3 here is CAISDGTSGGETQYF. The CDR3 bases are TGTGCCATCAGTGATGGGACTAGCGGGGGAGAGACCCAGTACTTC.

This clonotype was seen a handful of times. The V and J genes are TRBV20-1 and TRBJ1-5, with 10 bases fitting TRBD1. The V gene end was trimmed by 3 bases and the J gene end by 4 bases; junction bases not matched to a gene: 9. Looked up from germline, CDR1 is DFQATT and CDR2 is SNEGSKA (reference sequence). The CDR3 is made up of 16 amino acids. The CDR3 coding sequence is TGCAGTGCTAGTGCTAGGGACAGGGGACCGAATCAGCCCCAGCATTTT. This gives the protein CSASARDRGPNQPQHF.

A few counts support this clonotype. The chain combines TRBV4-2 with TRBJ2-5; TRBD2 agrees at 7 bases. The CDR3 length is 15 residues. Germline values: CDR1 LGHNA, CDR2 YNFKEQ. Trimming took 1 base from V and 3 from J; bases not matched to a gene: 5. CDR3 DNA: TGTGCCAGCAGCCAAGCTTCTCTAGCGGAAGAGACCCAGTACTTC. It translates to CASSQASLAEETQYF.

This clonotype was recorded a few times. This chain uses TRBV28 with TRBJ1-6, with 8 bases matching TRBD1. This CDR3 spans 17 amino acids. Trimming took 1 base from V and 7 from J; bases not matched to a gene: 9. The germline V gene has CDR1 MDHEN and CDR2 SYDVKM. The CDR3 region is CASSLSLGRQGNSPLHF. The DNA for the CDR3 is TGTGCCAGCAGTTTATCACTCGGGAGACAGGGGAATTCACCCCTCCACTTT.

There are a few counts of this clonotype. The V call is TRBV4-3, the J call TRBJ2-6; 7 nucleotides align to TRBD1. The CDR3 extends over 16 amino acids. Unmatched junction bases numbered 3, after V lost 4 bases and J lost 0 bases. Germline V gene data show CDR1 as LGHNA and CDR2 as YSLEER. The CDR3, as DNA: TGCGCCAGCAGCCTGGGACAGTTCTCTGGGGCCAACGTCCTGACTTTC. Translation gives CASSLGQFSGANVLTF.

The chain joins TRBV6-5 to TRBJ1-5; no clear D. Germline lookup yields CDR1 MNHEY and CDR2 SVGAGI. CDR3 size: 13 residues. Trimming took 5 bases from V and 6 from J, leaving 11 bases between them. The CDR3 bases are TGTGCCAGCAGTGACTGGGAGACTCAGCCCCAGCATTTT. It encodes CASSDWETQPQHF.

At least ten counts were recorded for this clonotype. The DNA of the CDR3 is TGTGCCAGCAGCTCCGGGACTAGCACCCCCACAGATACGCAGTATTTT. Protein: CASSSGTSTPTDTQYF. The chain recombines TRBV7-9 with TRBJ2-3; 9 bases match TRBD2. CDR3 length equals 16 residues. V lost 4 bases and J lost 2; bases outside the gene matches: 7. Germline assignment: CDR1 SEHNR and CDR2 FQNEAQ (reference sequence).

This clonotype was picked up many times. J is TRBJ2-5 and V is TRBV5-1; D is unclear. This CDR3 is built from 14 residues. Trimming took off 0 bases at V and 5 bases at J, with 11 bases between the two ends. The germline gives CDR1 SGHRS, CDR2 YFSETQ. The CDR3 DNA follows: TGCGCCAGCAGCTTGGAGGTAGAAGACGAGACCCAGTACTTC. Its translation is CASSLEVEDETQYF. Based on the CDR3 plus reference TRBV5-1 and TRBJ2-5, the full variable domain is KAGVTQTPRYLIKTRGQQVTLSCSPISGHRSVSWYQQTPGQGLQFLFEYFSETQRNKGNFPGRFSGRQFSNSRSEMNVSTLELGDSALYLCASSLEVEDETQYFGPGTRLLVL.

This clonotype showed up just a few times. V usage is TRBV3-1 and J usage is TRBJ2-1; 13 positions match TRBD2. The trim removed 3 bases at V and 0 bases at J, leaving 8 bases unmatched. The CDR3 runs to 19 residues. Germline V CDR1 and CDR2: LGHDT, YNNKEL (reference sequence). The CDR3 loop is CASSHGLAGAGSSYNEQFF. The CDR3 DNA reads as TGTGCCAGCAGCCACGGACTAGCGGGGGCGGGGAGCTCCTACAATGAGCAGTTCTTC.

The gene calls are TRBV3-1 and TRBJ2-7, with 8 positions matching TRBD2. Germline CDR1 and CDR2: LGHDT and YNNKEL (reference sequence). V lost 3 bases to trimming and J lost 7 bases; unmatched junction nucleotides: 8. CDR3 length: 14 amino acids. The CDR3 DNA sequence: TGTGCCAGCAGCCACCCAGCGGGAGTAGGGGAGCAGTACTTC. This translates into CASSHPAGVGEQYF.

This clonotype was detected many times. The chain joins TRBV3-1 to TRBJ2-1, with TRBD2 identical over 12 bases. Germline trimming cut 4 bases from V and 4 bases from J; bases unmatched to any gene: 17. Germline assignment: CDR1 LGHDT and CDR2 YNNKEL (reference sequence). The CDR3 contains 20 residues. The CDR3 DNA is TGTGCCAGCAGCCTCCGCCCCCTTCGACTAGCGGGAGCGGGGTACAATGAGCAGTTCTTC. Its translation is CASSLRPLRLAGAGYNEQFF.

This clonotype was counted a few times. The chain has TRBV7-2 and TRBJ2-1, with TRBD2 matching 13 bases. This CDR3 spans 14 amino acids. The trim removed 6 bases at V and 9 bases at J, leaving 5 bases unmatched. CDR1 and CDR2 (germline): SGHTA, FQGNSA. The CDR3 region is CASRTSGGAPEQFF. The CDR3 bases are TGTGCCAGCAGAACTAGCGGGGGGGCCCCTGAGCAGTTCTTC.

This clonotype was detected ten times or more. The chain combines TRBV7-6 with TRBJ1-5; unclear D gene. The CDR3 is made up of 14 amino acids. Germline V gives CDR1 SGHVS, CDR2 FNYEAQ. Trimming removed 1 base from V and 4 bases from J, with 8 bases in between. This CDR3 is CASSLGRNNQPQHF. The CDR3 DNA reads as TGTGCCAGCAGCTTAGGACGGAATAATCAGCCCCAGCATTTT.

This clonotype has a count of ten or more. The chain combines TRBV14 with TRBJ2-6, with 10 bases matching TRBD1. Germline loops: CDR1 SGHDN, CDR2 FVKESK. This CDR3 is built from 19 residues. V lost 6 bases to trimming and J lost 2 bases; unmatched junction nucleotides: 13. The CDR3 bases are TGTGCCAGCAGTTCTTTAGGTGACAGGGGGCCGACTGGGGCCAACGTCCTGACTTTC. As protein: CASSSLGDRGPTGANVLTF.

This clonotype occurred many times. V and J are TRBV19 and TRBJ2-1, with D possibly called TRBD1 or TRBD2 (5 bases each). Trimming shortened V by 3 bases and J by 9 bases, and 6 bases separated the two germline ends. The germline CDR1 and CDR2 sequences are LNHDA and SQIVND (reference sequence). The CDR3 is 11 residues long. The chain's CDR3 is CASSMRGEQFF. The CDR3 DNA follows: TGTGCCAGTAGTATGAGGGGTGAGCAGTTCTTC.

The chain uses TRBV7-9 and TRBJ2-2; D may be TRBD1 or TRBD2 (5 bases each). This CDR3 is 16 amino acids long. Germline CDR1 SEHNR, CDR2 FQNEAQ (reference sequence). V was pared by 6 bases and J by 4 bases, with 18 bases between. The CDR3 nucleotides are TGTGCCAGCAGTTGGGACCCGACACCTGGCACCGGGGAGCTGTTTTTT. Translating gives CASSWDPTPGTGELFF.

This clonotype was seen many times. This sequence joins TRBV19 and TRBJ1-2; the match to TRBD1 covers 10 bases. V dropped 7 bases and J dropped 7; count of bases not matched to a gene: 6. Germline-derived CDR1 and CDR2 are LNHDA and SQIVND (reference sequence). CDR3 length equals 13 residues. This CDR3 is CASNLRTGGGYTF. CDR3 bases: TGTGCCAGTAATCTCCGGACAGGGGGTGGCTACACCTTC.

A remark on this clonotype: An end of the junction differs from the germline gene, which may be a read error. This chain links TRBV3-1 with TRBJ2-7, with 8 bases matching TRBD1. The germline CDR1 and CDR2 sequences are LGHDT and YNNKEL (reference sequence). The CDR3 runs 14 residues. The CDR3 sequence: CVSSQDGQGYEQYF. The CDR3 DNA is TGTGTCAGCAGCCAAGATGGACAGGGCTACGAGCAGTACTTC.

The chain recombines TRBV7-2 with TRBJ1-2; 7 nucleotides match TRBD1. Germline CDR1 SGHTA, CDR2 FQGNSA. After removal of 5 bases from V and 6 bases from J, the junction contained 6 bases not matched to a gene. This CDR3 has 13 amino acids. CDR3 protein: CASSPRQGDGYTF. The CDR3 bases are TGTGCCAGCAGCCCCAGACAGGGAGATGGCTACACCTTC. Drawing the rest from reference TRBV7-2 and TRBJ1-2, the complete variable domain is GAGVSQSPSNKVTEKGKDVELRCDPISGHTALYWYRQSLGQGLEFLIYFQGNSAPDKSGLPSDRFSAERTGGSVSTLTIQRTQQEDSAVYLCASSPRQGDGYTFGSGTRLTVV.

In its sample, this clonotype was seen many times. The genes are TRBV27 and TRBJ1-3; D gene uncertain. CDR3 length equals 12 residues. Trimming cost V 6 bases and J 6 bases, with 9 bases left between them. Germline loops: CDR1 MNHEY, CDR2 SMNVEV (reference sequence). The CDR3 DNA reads TGTGCCAGCAGCTTGAGGGAAAACACCATATATTTT. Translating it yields CASSLRENTIYF.

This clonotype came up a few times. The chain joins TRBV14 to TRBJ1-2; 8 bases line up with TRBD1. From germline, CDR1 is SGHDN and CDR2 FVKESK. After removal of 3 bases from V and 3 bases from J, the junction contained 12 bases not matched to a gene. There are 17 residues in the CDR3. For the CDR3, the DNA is TGTGCCAGCAGCCAGCTACCCCTAGGACAGGGACACTATGGCTACACCTTC. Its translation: CASSQLPLGQGHYGYTF.

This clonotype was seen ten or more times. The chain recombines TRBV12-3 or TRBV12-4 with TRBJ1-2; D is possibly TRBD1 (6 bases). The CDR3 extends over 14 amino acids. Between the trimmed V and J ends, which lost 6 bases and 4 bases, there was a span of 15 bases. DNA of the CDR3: TGTGCCAGCAGGCTCTCGGGGGCAGTCTATGGCTACACCTTC. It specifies CASRLSGAVYGYTF.